One T cell receptor beta chain is described in this entry. This record belongs to a study of cytomegalovirus exposure and HLA in healthy donors. The repertoire was sequenced with immunoSEQ multiplex PCR; TCRdb's copy has only in-frame clones and lacks some. The repertoire holds over 110,000 clones, with about 87% as singletons. There are 14 residues in the CDR3. V lost 3 bases and J 4 bases, leaving 10 bases between the germline ends. Germline CDR1 and CDR2: SGDLS and YYNGEE. The specimen sequenced was PBMCs. The chain uses TRBV9 and TRBJ2-2, with D unresolved. The sequence derives from a man younger than 30 in good health and CMV-seropositive. This chain's CDR3 is CASSGRVSTGELFF. CDR3 coding DNA: TGTGCCAGCAGCGGTCGGGTTTCCACCGGGGAGCTGTTTTTT.